A selection of T cell receptor beta chains follows, all from one sample in a study of OX40 agonist ivuxolimab in advanced cancers. Libraries were prepared by immunoSEQ multiplex PCR; TCRdb keeps only in-frame clonotypes and omits some of them. There are about 48,000 clones in the sample; approximately 84% occur only once, and around 1.1% lies in the top ten. Source: CD4+ or CD8+ T cells sorted from blood, taken in a trial of the OX40 agonist ivuxolimab. All receptors come from an adult with an advanced solid tumor such as melanoma, head and neck, liver or kidney cancer. Each CDR3 is given with its conserved first and last residue. D genes are given only for firm matches. Size is omitted from some rows. Given values are once, few, many or a class for expanded clones.

clone_size: -
d_call: -
v_call: TRBV15
j_call: TRBJ2-3
cdr3_aa: CATSRDVQDTQYF
cdr3_nt: TGTGCCACCAGCAGGGACGTACAGGATACGCAGTATTTT

clone_size: -
d_call: TRBD1
v_call: TRBV5-1
j_call: TRBJ2-5
cdr3_aa: CASSFWTGVQETQYF
cdr3_nt: TGCGCCAGCAGCTTTTGGACAGGGGTACAAGAGACCCAGTACTTC

clone_size: -
d_call: TRBD1
v_call: TRBV6-1
j_call: TRBJ2-3
cdr3_aa: CASRTDRDRRDTQYF
cdr3_nt: TGTGCCAGCAGAACCGACAGGGACAGACGAGATACGCAGTATTTT

clone_size: -
d_call: -
v_call: TRBV6-5
j_call: TRBJ1-5
cdr3_aa: CASRPGGASNQPQHF
cdr3_nt: TGTGCCAGCCGCCCCGGGGGGGCTAGCAATCAGCCCCAGCATTTT

clone_size: -
d_call: -
v_call: TRBV29-1
j_call: TRBJ2-3
cdr3_aa: CSVTGAGTDTQYF
cdr3_nt: TGCAGCGTTACGGGGGCTGGGACAGATACGCAGTATTTT

clone_size: -
d_call: -
v_call: TRBV5-5
j_call: TRBJ2-5
cdr3_aa: CASSLAGGLGETQYF
cdr3_nt: TGTGCCAGCAGCTTGGCAGGGGGACTAGGAGAGACCCAGTACTTC

clone_size: -
d_call: TRBD1
v_call: TRBV18
j_call: TRBJ2-7
cdr3_aa: CASSLKTGAGDEQYF
cdr3_nt: TGTGCCAGCTCACTCAAGACAGGGGCGGGCGACGAGCAGTACTTC

clone_size: -
d_call: -
v_call: TRBV14
j_call: TRBJ2-5
cdr3_aa: CASSPLTFGETQYF
cdr3_nt: TGTGCCAGCAGCCCGTTAACTTTCGGGGAGACCCAGTACTTC

clone_size: -
d_call: -
v_call: TRBV7-9
j_call: TRBJ1-2
cdr3_aa: CASRIPQFRGHYGYTF
cdr3_nt: TGTGCCAGCAGAATCCCCCAATTTCGGGGGCACTATGGCTACACCTTC

clone_size: -
d_call: -
v_call: TRBV2
j_call: TRBJ2-3
cdr3_aa: CASSETTDTQYF
cdr3_nt: TGTGCCAGCAGTGAGACTACAGATACGCAGTATTTT

clone_size: -
d_call: TRBD2
v_call: TRBV7-2
j_call: TRBJ2-4
cdr3_aa: CASSQNSGKGSKNIQYF
cdr3_nt: TGTGCCAGCAGCCAAAATAGCGGGAAAGGTTCCAAAAACATTCAGTACTTC

clone_size: -
d_call: -
v_call: TRBV7-3
j_call: TRBJ2-2
cdr3_aa: CASSPTLTGELFF
cdr3_nt: TGTGCCAGCAGCCCGACCCTAACCGGGGAGCTGTTTTTT

clone_size: -
d_call: -
v_call: TRBV2
j_call: TRBJ2-1
cdr3_aa: CASSAALGMLSSYNEQFF
cdr3_nt: TGTGCCAGCAGTGCGGCTTTGGGCATGCTAAGCTCCTACAATGAGCAGTTCTTC

clone_size: few
d_call: -
v_call: TRBV5-6
j_call: TRBJ1-1
cdr3_aa: CASSLGQPKEAFF
cdr3_nt: TGTGCCAGCAGCTTGGGACAGCCTAAAGAAGCTTTCTTT

clone_size: -
d_call: -
v_call: TRBV19
j_call: TRBJ1-5
cdr3_aa: CASSIPGRAASNQPQHF
cdr3_nt: TGTGCCAGTAGTATCCCCGGGAGGGCAGCTAGCAATCAGCCCCAGCATTTT

clone_size: -
d_call: TRBD1
v_call: TRBV5-1
j_call: TRBJ2-5
cdr3_aa: CASSVGQGQETQYF
cdr3_nt: TGCGCCAGCAGCGTGGGACAGGGCCAAGAGACCCAGTACTTC

clone_size: -
d_call: -
v_call: TRBV27
j_call: TRBJ2-3
cdr3_aa: CASKSLPTRDFTDTQYF
cdr3_nt: TGTGCCAGCAAGTCCCTCCCGACCAGGGATTTCACAGATACGCAGTATTTT

clone_size: few
d_call: -
v_call: TRBV30
j_call: TRBJ1-6
cdr3_aa: CAWTLGGQPNSPLHF
cdr3_nt: TGTGCCTGGACCCTAGGAGGACAGCCCAATTCACCCCTCCACTTT

clone_size: -
d_call: -
v_call: TRBV27
j_call: TRBJ1-1
cdr3_aa: CASSFGGRGIEAFF
cdr3_nt: TGTGCCAGCAGTTTCGGGGGGCGAGGGATTGAAGCTTTCTTT

clone_size: -
d_call: -
v_call: TRBV19
j_call: TRBJ2-3
cdr3_aa: CASSIRQVGTDTQYF
cdr3_nt: TGTGCCAGTAGTATAAGGCAGGTGGGCACAGATACGCAGTATTTT

clone_size: -
d_call: TRBD1
v_call: TRBV5-1
j_call: TRBJ1-4
cdr3_aa: CASSRTGGDEKLFF
cdr3_nt: TGCGCCAGCAGCCGGACAGGGGGTGATGAAAAACTGTTTTTT

clone_size: -
d_call: TRBD1
v_call: TRBV5-4
j_call: TRBJ2-7
cdr3_aa: CASSLQGPYEQYF
cdr3_nt: TGTGCCAGCAGCCTACAGGGGCCCTACGAGCAGTACTTC

clone_size: -
d_call: TRBD1
v_call: TRBV10-3
j_call: TRBJ1-1
cdr3_aa: CAISAGTGYNTEAFF
cdr3_nt: TGTGCCATCAGTGCCGGGACAGGGTATAACACTGAAGCTTTCTTT

clone_size: -
d_call: TRBD2
v_call: TRBV2
j_call: TRBJ2-2
cdr3_aa: CASSESRLSGSNPGELFF
cdr3_nt: TGTGCCAGCAGTGAAAGTCGTCTTAGCGGGAGCAACCCCGGGGAGCTGTTTTTT

clone_size: -
d_call: -
v_call: TRBV5-8
j_call: TRBJ2-2
cdr3_aa: CAGKGTNTGELFF
cdr3_nt: TGTGCCGGAAAGGGTACGAACACCGGGGAGCTGTTTTTT

clone_size: -
d_call: TRBD1
v_call: TRBV5-6
j_call: TRBJ2-7
cdr3_aa: CTSSLPIGQGLEEQYF
cdr3_nt: TGTACCAGCAGCTTGCCCATTGGACAGGGTCTGGAGGAGCAGTACTTC

clone_size: -
d_call: -
v_call: TRBV5-1
j_call: TRBJ1-2
cdr3_aa: CASSLDRANYGYTF
cdr3_nt: TGCGCCAGCAGCCTCGACAGAGCTAACTATGGCTACACCTTC

clone_size: -
d_call: TRBD1
v_call: TRBV7-6
j_call: TRBJ2-7
cdr3_aa: CASSLGTDRGHEQYF
cdr3_nt: TGTGCCAGCAGCTTAGGGACGGACAGGGGGCACGAGCAGTACTTC

clone_size: -
d_call: TRBD1
v_call: TRBV7-8
j_call: TRBJ1-6
cdr3_aa: CASSLVGGDSPLHF
cdr3_nt: TGTGCCAGCAGCTTAGTAGGGGGCGATTCACCCCTCCACTTT

clone_size: -
d_call: -
v_call: TRBV10-3
j_call: TRBJ2-2
cdr3_aa: CAISRPGELFF
cdr3_nt: TGTGCCATCAGTCGCCCGGGGGAGCTGTTTTTT

clone_size: -
d_call: -
v_call: TRBV2
j_call: TRBJ2-3
cdr3_aa: CASSGAPGPFPDTQYF
cdr3_nt: TGTGCCTCAAGTGGAGCCCCAGGGCCCTTCCCAGATACGCAGTATTTT

clone_size: once
d_call: -
v_call: TRBV5-1
j_call: TRBJ2-5
cdr3_aa: CASSLGNQETQYF
cdr3_nt: TGCGCCAGCAGCTTGGGCAACCAAGAGACCCAGTACTTC

clone_size: -
d_call: -
v_call: TRBV5-1
j_call: TRBJ2-5
cdr3_aa: CASSFDKTQYF
cdr3_nt: TGCGCCAGCAGCTTCGACAAGACCCAGTACTTC

clone_size: -
d_call: TRBD1
v_call: TRBV5-4
j_call: TRBJ1-2
cdr3_aa: CASSFSRGKGYTF
cdr3_nt: TGTGCCAGCAGCTTCAGCAGGGGGAAAGGCTACACCTTC

clone_size: -
d_call: -
v_call: TRBV10-3
j_call: TRBJ2-5
cdr3_aa: CAITPGGTKETQYF
cdr3_nt: TGTGCCATCACCCCTGGAGGGACCAAAGAGACCCAGTACTTC

clone_size: -
d_call: -
v_call: TRBV10-3
j_call: TRBJ2-1
cdr3_aa: CAISVTGRGYNEQFF
cdr3_nt: TGTGCCATCAGTGTGACAGGGAGGGGGTACAATGAGCAGTTCTTC

clone_size: -
d_call: TRBD2
v_call: TRBV10-3
j_call: TRBJ2-1
cdr3_aa: CAISEGTSGREFF
cdr3_nt: TGTGCCATCAGTGAGGGGACTAGCGGGAGAGAGTTCTTC

clone_size: -
d_call: TRBD1
v_call: TRBV5-4
j_call: TRBJ1-2
cdr3_aa: CASSPTTGLFRGYTF
cdr3_nt: TGTGCCAGCAGCCCAACGACAGGGTTGTTTCGGGGCTACACCTTC

clone_size: -
d_call: -
v_call: TRBV23-1
j_call: TRBJ2-1
cdr3_aa: CASSQARSPTYNEQFF
cdr3_nt: TGCGCCAGCAGTCAGGCTAGATCTCCCACCTACAATGAGCAGTTCTTC

clone_size: -
d_call: -
v_call: TRBV5-4
j_call: TRBJ2-1
cdr3_aa: CASSRDFGDEQFF
cdr3_nt: TGTGCCAGCAGCCGGGATTTCGGGGATGAGCAGTTCTTC

clone_size: -
d_call: TRBD1
v_call: TRBV9
j_call: TRBJ1-2
cdr3_aa: CASSVGVGTGGGDGYTF
cdr3_nt: TGTGCCAGCAGCGTAGGTGTCGGGACAGGGGGCGGAGATGGCTACACCTTC

clone_size: -
d_call: -
v_call: TRBV5-6
j_call: TRBJ2-3
cdr3_aa: CASSLPGADTDTQYF
cdr3_nt: TGTGCCAGCAGCTTGCCAGGGGCGGACACAGATACGCAGTATTTT

clone_size: -
d_call: TRBD2
v_call: TRBV4-3
j_call: TRBJ2-1
cdr3_aa: CASSQGLAGGREQFF
cdr3_nt: TGCGCCAGCAGCCAGGGACTAGCGGGGGGAAGGGAGCAGTTCTTC

clone_size: -
d_call: -
v_call: TRBV10-3
j_call: TRBJ2-1
cdr3_aa: CAISELERNEQFF
cdr3_nt: TGTGCCATCAGTGAGTTGGAGCGTAATGAGCAGTTCTTC

clone_size: -
d_call: -
v_call: TRBV11-3
j_call: TRBJ2-2
cdr3_aa: CASSRRVTGELFF
cdr3_nt: TGTGCCAGCAGCAGGAGGGTAACCGGGGAGCTGTTTTTT